The 21 T cell receptor beta chains listed next were all sequenced from one sample in a study of immune evolution from preneoplasia to lung adenocarcinoma. Measured with immunoSEQ multiplex PCR; TCRdb has only the in-frame clones, and not every one. The sample carries thousands of clones, 70% to 80% recorded once. The sequencing input was FFPE minimally invasive lung adenocarcinoma tissue. These receptors were obtained from a person aged 60 to 80 with lung adenocarcinoma.

The chain links TRBV18 to TRBJ1-1; possible D gene TRBD1, 5 bases. Germline V gene data show CDR1 as KGHSH and CDR2 as LQKENI. V was clipped by 6 bases and J by 1 base, with 9 bases between them. The CDR3 runs to 13 residues. CDR3 sequence: CASSIDRNTEAFF. In nucleotides, the CDR3 is TGTGCCAGCTCTATAGACAGGAACACTGAAGCTTTCTTT.

The chain joins TRBV18 to TRBJ2-5, with 8 positions matching TRBD2. J lost 5 bases, V lost 1 base, and 6 bases had no gene match. This CDR3 region has 15 residues. Germline assignment: CDR1 KGHSH and CDR2 LQKENI. The CDR3 region is CASSPLAGIGETQYF. CDR3 bases: TGTGCCAGCTCACCACTAGCGGGAATTGGGGAGACCCAGTACTTC.

The chain uses TRBV7-9 and TRBJ2-1; D unclear. This CDR3 has 15 residues. CDR1 is SEHNR, CDR2 FQNEAQ, per germline (reference sequence). Trimming removed 4 bases from V and 6 bases from J, with 16 bases in between. CDR3 loop: CASSSQGANFNEQFF. The CDR3 bases are TGTGCCAGCAGCTCCCAAGGAGCTAACTTCAATGAGCAGTTCTTC.

The chain joins TRBV20-1 to TRBJ2-7; D is ambiguous. Per germline, CDR1 DFQATT and CDR2 SNEGSKA (reference sequence). V gave up 5 bases and J gave up 2 bases, with 4 bases separating them. The CDR3 runs 10 residues. This CDR3 is CSASTYEQYF. CDR3 DNA: TGCAGTGCTTCAACCTACGAGCAGTACTTC.

This clone showed up just a few times. The rearrangement links TRBV28 to TRBJ2-7, with TRBD2 matching 7 bases. CDR1 and CDR2 from the germline V gene are MDHEN and SYDVKM. This CDR3 has 15 amino acids. Trimming at V came to 1 base and at J to 6 bases, leaving 9 bases not matched to a gene. As DNA, the CDR3 is TGTGCCAGCAGTTTATTGAATCGGGGGGAGACCGAGCAGTACTTC. Translation: CASSLLNRGETEQYF.

The chain employs TRBV5-1 and TRBJ2-1, with 8 bases that match TRBD2. The CDR3 spans 15 residues. The trim removed 0 bases at V and 9 bases at J, leaving 8 bases unmatched. CDR1 and CDR2 from the germline V gene are SGHRS and YFSETQ. The CDR3 loop is CASSLGSGSVVEQFF. The CDR3 DNA reads as TGCGCCAGCAGCTTGGGGAGCGGGAGTGTTGTTGAGCAGTTCTTC. The entire variable domain, with the rest obtained from reference TRBV5-1 and TRBJ2-1, is as follows: KAGVTQTPRYLIKTRGQQVTLSCSPISGHRSVSWYQQTPGQGLQFLFEYFSETQRNKGNFPGRFSGRQFSNSRSEMNVSTLELGDSALYLCASSLGSGSVVEQFFGPGTRLTVL.

This rearrangement joins TRBV9 to TRBJ1-6; D gene uncertain. From germline, CDR1 is SGDLS and CDR2 YYNGEE. Trimming removed 3 bases from V and 6 bases from J, with 7 bases in between. This CDR3 comprises 13 residues. Here the CDR3 DNA reads TGTGCCAGCAGCGGGGAGGGTAATTCACCCCTCCACTTT. Translating gives CASSGEGNSPLHF.

This chain joins TRBV18 and TRBJ1-1; tentatively, D is TRBD1 (5 bases). The germline CDR1 and CDR2 sequences are KGHSH and LQKENI. The CDR3 covers 12 residues. V was clipped by 6 bases and J by 7 bases, with 12 bases between them. In DNA form, the CDR3 reads TGTGCCAGCTCGGTCGGGGCAGGTGAAGCTTTCTTT. It specifies CASSVGAGEAFF.

The chain carries TRBV6-6 and TRBJ1-5; the D is unclear. CDR1 is MNHNY and CDR2 is SVGAGI in the germline V gene (reference sequence). The CDR3 spans 14 residues. V was clipped by 2 bases and J by 2 bases, with 7 bases between them. CDR3 sequence: CASSYEGGNQPQHF. CDR3 in DNA: TGTGCCAGCAGTTACGAGGGAGGCAATCAGCCCCAGCATTTT.

The chain has TRBV7-9 and TRBJ2-7, with a possible D match to TRBD1 (5 bases). The germline gives CDR1 SEHNR, CDR2 FQNEAQ (reference sequence). The V end lost 5 bases, the J end lost 3 bases, and 17 bases lay between the germline ends. This CDR3 has 15 residues. DNA for the CDR3: TGTGCCAGCAGCGTAGGACACGACCCTATCTACGAGCAGTACTTC. Its translation is CASSVGHDPIYEQYF.

The V and J genes are TRBV29-1 and TRBJ2-7; TRBD1 agrees at 7 bases. Germline-derived CDR1 and CDR2 are SQVTM and ANQGSEA. This CDR3 has 13 residues. CDR3 amino acids: CSVILDRLGEQYF. For the CDR3, the DNA is TGCAGTGTGATCCTGGACAGGCTTGGCGAGCAGTACTTC.

CDR3 nucleotide sequence: TGTGCCAGCAGCTTGGACAACTACGAGCAGTACTTC. Translated, it gives CASSLDNYEQYF. The chain combines TRBV5-6 with TRBJ2-7; D ambiguous. The CDR3 consists of 12 residues. V was pared by 0 bases and J by 3 bases, with 4 bases between. CDR1 is SGHDT and CDR2 is YYEEEE in the germline V gene.

The gene calls are TRBV5-1 and TRBJ1-5; 8 bases align to TRBD1. Germline loops: CDR1 SGHRS, CDR2 YFSETQ. The CDR3 has 13 residues. The ends lost 0 bases at V and 7 bases at J; junction bases unmatched: 0. The CDR3 nucleotides are TGCGCCAGCAGCTTGGGGGACAGGCAGCCCCAGCATTTT. Amino acids: CASSLGDRQPQHF.

The chain links TRBV27 to TRBJ2-6, with D perhaps TRBD2 (6 bases). This CDR3 contains 13 residues. Germline lookup yields CDR1 MNHEY and CDR2 SMNVEV (reference sequence). V lost 8 bases, J lost 3 bases, and 8 bases lay in between. In nucleotides, the CDR3 is TGTGCCAGCCGGAGGGGTGGGGCCAACGTCCTGACTTTC. Translated: CASRRGGANVLTF.

The chain couples TRBV20-1 to TRBJ1-4; D is unresolved. The CDR3 is made up of 11 amino acids. Germline V gene data show CDR1 as DFQATT and CDR2 as SNEGSKA (reference sequence). The V and J ends lost 2 bases and 7 bases respectively, with 5 bases between them. The CDR3 DNA is TGCAGTGCTAGACCCAGTGAAAAACTGTTTTTT. Encoded protein: CSARPSEKLFF.

Regarding this clone: Germline and junction disagree at one end, which may indicate a read error. In DNA form, the CDR3 reads TGTGCCAGCAGTCTGACACGCCCGAACACCGGGGAACTGTTTTTT. Residues: CASSLTRPNTGELFF. The chain uses TRBV7-3 and TRBJ2-2, with D maybe TRBD2 (5 bases). The CDR3 is made up of 15 amino acids. Germline V gene data show CDR1 as SGHTA and CDR2 as FQGTGA.

This clone was picked up one time. The rearrangement joins TRBV18 to TRBJ2-3, with 11 bases matching TRBD2. The CDR3 extends over 19 amino acids. Germline V gene lookup returns CDR1 KGHSH and CDR2 LQKENI. The V gene end was trimmed by 5 bases and the J gene end by 0 bases; junction bases not matched to a gene: 13. CDR3 DNA sequence: TGTGCCAGCTCATTTCGACTAGCGGGGTCGTATTCTAGCACAGATACGCAGTATTTT. Translation gives CASSFRLAGSYSSTDTQYF.

V gene TRBV15 combines with J gene TRBJ1-2; weak D call: TRBD1 (5 bases). The V and J ends lost 4 bases and 3 bases respectively, with 12 bases between them. Germline loops: CDR1 LNHNV, CDR2 YYDKDF (reference sequence). The CDR3 extends over 14 amino acids. The CDR3 DNA reads TGTGCCACCAGCACATCAAGGGGAGACTATGGCTACACCTTC. This gives the protein CATSTSRGDYGYTF.

CDR3 coding DNA: TGTGCCAGCAGCCCGACAGACCATAATGAAAAACTGTTTTTT. Protein product: CASSPTDHNEKLFF. The V and J genes are TRBV7-8 and TRBJ1-4; D perhaps matches TRBD1 (5 bases). V lost 5 bases and J lost 4, with 11 bases in between. This CDR3 has 14 residues. Germline lookup yields CDR1 SGHVS and CDR2 FQNEAQ.

The V and J genes are TRBV19 and TRBJ2-7, with 14 nucleotides matching TRBD2. In germline, CDR1 is LNHDA, CDR2 SQIVND (reference sequence). There are 15 residues in the CDR3. With V trimmed by 4 bases and J by 3 bases, 2 bases remained unmatched. CDR3 loop: CASSTGTSGSYEQYF. The CDR3 DNA sequence: TGTGCCAGTAGTACTGGGACTAGCGGGAGCTACGAGCAGTACTTC.

Only a few counts were recorded for this clone. The chain carries TRBV10-3 and TRBJ2-3, with D possibly matching TRBD1 (5 bases). Germline loops: CDR1 ENHRY, CDR2 SYGVKD. The CDR3 length is 15 residues. Trimming shortened V by 2 bases and J by 0 bases, and 9 bases separated the two germline ends. The CDR3 loop is CAISEPQGSTDTQYF. The CDR3 bases are TGTGCCATCAGTGAGCCGCAGGGTAGCACAGATACGCAGTATTTT.